This T cell receptor beta chain was obtained from a study of siplizumab effects on memory and regulatory T cells. Study-level findings and limits: The suppressive capacity of proliferating Tregs from siplizumab cultures remained unconfirmed.

Concerning this clone itself: Its antigen is as yet unknown.

CDR1 and CDR2 (germline): SGHDT, YYEEEE. Trimming shortened V by 2 bases and J by 2 bases, and 9 bases separated the two germline ends. CDR3 length: 14 residues. Assays captured about 10^5 TCR templates per sample. TCRdb's table, derived via immunoSEQ multiplex PCR, lists solely in-frame clones and lacks some. The sample carries 80,000 to 130,000 clones, about 91% recorded once. Sequenced input: Tregs sorted from blood. The J gene is TRBJ2-3, the V gene TRBV5-6, with a weak D call TRBD1 (6 bases). This TCR was sampled from a human donor in good health. The CDR3 DNA reads TGTGCCAGCAGCTTTGACAGGTTCACAGATACGCAGTATTTT. It specifies CASSFDRFTDTQYF.